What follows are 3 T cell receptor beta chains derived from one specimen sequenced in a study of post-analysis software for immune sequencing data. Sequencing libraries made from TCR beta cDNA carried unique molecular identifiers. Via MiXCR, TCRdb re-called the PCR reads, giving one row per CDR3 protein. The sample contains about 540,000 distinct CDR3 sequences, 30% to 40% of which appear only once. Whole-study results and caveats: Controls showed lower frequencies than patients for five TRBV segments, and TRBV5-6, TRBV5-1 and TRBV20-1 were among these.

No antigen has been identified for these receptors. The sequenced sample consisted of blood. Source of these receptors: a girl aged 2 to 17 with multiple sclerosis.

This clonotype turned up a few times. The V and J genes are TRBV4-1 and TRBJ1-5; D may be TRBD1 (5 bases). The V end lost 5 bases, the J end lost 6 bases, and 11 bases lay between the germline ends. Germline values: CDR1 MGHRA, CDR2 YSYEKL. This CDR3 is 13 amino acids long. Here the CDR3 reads CASSEGSAQPQHF. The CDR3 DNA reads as TGCGCCAGCAGCGAGGGGTCAGCTCAGCCCCAGCATTTT.

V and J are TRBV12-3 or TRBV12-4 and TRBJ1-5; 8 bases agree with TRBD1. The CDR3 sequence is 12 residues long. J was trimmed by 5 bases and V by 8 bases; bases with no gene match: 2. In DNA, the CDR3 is TGTGCCAGCGGACAGGGATATCAGCCCCAGCATTTT. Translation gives CASGQGYQPQHF.

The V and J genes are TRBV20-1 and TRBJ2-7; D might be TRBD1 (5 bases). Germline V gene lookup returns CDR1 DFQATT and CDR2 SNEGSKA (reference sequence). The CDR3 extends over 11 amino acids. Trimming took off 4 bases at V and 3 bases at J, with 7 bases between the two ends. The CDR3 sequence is CSAIDSYEQYF. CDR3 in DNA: TGCAGTGCTATCGACAGCTACGAGCAGTACTTC.